These 21 T cell receptor beta chains originate from one sample sequenced in a study of Tregs in tolerant kidney transplant recipients. Profiling relied on immunoSEQ multiplex PCR, and the TCRdb table lists in-frame clones only, not all of them. The data contain roughly 68,000 clones, roughly 84% of them singletons. Sequencing was performed on CD4+ T cells from blood. The receptors come from a human donor in good health.

The rearrangement links TRBV19 to TRBJ1-3, with D perhaps matching TRBD1 (5 bases). V was trimmed by 7 bases and J by 7 bases, leaving 14 bases between them. This CDR3 has 13 residues. Germline-derived CDR1 and CDR2 are LNHDA and SQIVND (reference sequence). This CDR3 reads CASTSTGRNTIYF. DNA of the CDR3: TGTGCCAGTACAAGTACAGGACGTAACACCATATATTTT.

The chain carries TRBV19 and TRBJ1-3; TRBD1 matches 7 bases. V lost 7 bases to trimming and J lost 2 bases; unmatched junction nucleotides: 5. The length of the CDR3 is 14 residues. Germline loops: CDR1 LNHDA, CDR2 SQIVND (reference sequence). For the CDR3, the DNA is TGTGCCAGTACCCCCGGGACAGCTGGAAACACCATATATTTT. This encodes CASTPGTAGNTIYF.

The rearrangement joins TRBV6-1 to TRBJ2-5; D is unclear. V was pared by 7 bases and J by 4 bases, with 13 bases between. CDR1 is MNHNS, CDR2 SASEGT, per germline. This CDR3 contains 13 residues. In nucleotides, the CDR3 is TGTGCCAGCATTAGGTCTTATTCAGAGACCCAGTACTTC. Encoded protein: CASIRSYSETQYF.

This clone occurred once. The gene calls are TRBV9 and TRBJ2-1; no definite D call. V shed 3 bases and J shed 5 bases, with 12 bases lying between them. Germline loops: CDR1 SGDLS, CDR2 YYNGEE. CDR3 length equals 14 residues. CDR3 sequence reads: CASSAHRKDNEQFF. The CDR3 nucleotides are TGTGCCAGCAGCGCCCACCGAAAGGACAATGAGCAGTTCTTC.

The gene calls are TRBV14 and TRBJ1-2, with TRBD1 matching over 8 bases. Germline CDR1 and CDR2: SGHDN and FVKESK. The CDR3 has 17 amino acids. The J segment lost 3 bases and the V segment lost 4 bases, leaving 13 bases of the junction unmatched. In nucleotides, the CDR3 is TGTGCCAGCAGCCGCTATAGGACAGGGTGGAAAGACTATGGCTACACCTTC. It encodes CASSRYRTGWKDYGYTF. Based on the CDR3 plus reference TRBV14 and TRBJ1-2, the full variable domain is EAGVTQFPSHSVIEKGQTVTLRCDPISGHDNLYWYRRVMGKEIKFLLHFVKESKQDESGMPNNRFLAERTGGTYSTLKVQPAELEDSGVYFCASSRYRTGWKDYGYTFGSGTRLTVV.

The genes are TRBV4-1 and TRBJ2-1; 8 bases match TRBD2. Germline CDR1 is MGHRA and CDR2 is YSYEKL. J lost 7 bases, V lost 0 bases, and 11 bases had no gene match. This CDR3 region has 17 residues. The CDR3 DNA follows: TGCGCCAGCAGCCAAGATTCGGGGGGACTAGGCCTGAATGAGCAGTTCTTC. It translates to CASSQDSGGLGLNEQFF.

The rearrangement joins TRBV10-2 to TRBJ2-3; TRBD2 matches at 11 bases. Germline lookup yields CDR1 WSHSY and CDR2 SAAADI. The CDR3 contains 15 residues. The J segment lost 3 bases and the V segment lost 4 bases, leaving 3 bases of the junction unmatched. The CDR3 nucleotides read TGCGCCAGCAGTGGGACTAGCGGGTCAACAGATACGCAGTATTTT. This gives the protein CASSGTSGSTDTQYF.

The chain is built from TRBV5-4 and TRBJ2-7; maybe TRBD2 (6 bases). The ends were cut back, 4 bases at V and 0 bases at J, with 17 bases in the middle. CDR3 length: 16 residues. Germline CDR1 is SGHNT and CDR2 is YYREEE (reference sequence). The CDR3 DNA is TGTGCCAGCAGCCCGCCGGGAGCGAGAAACTCCTACGAGCAGTACTTC. Residues: CASSPPGARNSYEQYF.

V gene TRBV18 combines with J gene TRBJ2-4; TRBD1 matches 8 bases. The junction had 10 bases not matched to a gene; V was cut back by 2 bases and J by 7 bases. The CDR3 has 16 residues. Germline CDR1 KGHSH, CDR2 LQKENI. CDR3 sequence (DNA): TGTGCCAGCTCACCATTGAACGTCAGGGGGCCGAACATTCAGTACTTC. It is translated as CASSPLNVRGPNIQYF.

This clone appeared once. The chain is built from TRBV6-6 and TRBJ1-5, with D unclear. The CDR3 has 12 amino acids. V dropped 7 bases and J dropped 4 bases, with 8 bases sitting between them. From germline, CDR1 is MNHNY and CDR2 SVGAGI (reference sequence). Here the CDR3 reads CASTAQNQPQHF. CDR3 nucleotide sequence: TGTGCCAGCACAGCCCAAAATCAGCCCCAGCATTTT.

This chain connects TRBV6-5 to TRBJ1-4; 7 bases line up with TRBD1. CDR1 is MNHEY, CDR2 SVGAGI, per germline. CDR3 length equals 13 residues. The J segment lost 5 bases and the V segment lost 5 bases, leaving 2 bases of the junction unmatched. CDR3 nucleotides: TGTGCCAGCAGTGACAGGGAAAATGAAAAACTGTTTTTT. This sequence encodes CASSDRENEKLFF.

V gene TRBV5-4 combines with J gene TRBJ2-5, with D tentatively TRBD2 (6 bases). The CDR3 extends over 13 amino acids. V was trimmed by 4 bases and J by 5 bases, leaving 12 bases between them. Germline V gene lookup returns CDR1 SGHNT and CDR2 YYREEE (reference sequence). The CDR3, as DNA: TGTGCCAGCAGCGCCGGTCGGGGGGAGACCCAGTACTTC. Translated: CASSAGRGETQYF. The variable domain in full, completed from reference TRBV5-4 and TRBJ2-5, reads ETGVTQSPTHLIKTRGQQVTLRCSSQSGHNTVSWYQQALGQGPQFIFQYYREEENGRGNFPPRFSGLQFPNYSSELNVNALELDDSALYLCASSAGRGETQYFGPGTRLLVL.

The rearrangement links TRBV18 to TRBJ1-5; D unclear. This CDR3 contains 13 residues. V lost 3 bases, J lost 5 bases, and 8 bases lay in between. Looked up from germline, CDR1 is KGHSH and CDR2 is LQKENI. The CDR3 coding sequence is TGTGCCAGCTCACCCCACGGGGATCAGCCCCAGCATTTT. Translation: CASSPHGDQPQHF.

The genes are TRBV5-8 and TRBJ1-5; a weak D match, TRBD1 (6 bases). The CDR3 is 18 amino acids. Germline V CDR1 and CDR2: SGHTS, YDEGEE. Deletions cut 0 bases from V and 6 bases from J, with 22 bases between. The CDR3 region is CASSLGLSGARGGQPQHF. In DNA, the CDR3 is TGTGCCAGCAGCTTGGGTCTGTCAGGGGCTCGGGGAGGTCAGCCCCAGCATTTT.

This clone was seen a single time. The CDR3 DNA follows: TGTGCCAGCAGCTTAAACAGGGAGACAGATACGCAGTATTTT. Translated: CASSLNRETDTQYF. This chain joins TRBV7-9 and TRBJ2-3; weak D call: TRBD1 (6 bases). The germline V and J ends were trimmed by 2 bases and 3 bases, with 9 bases remaining between them. The CDR3 spans 14 residues. In germline, CDR1 is SEHNR, CDR2 FQNEAQ (reference sequence).

This clone occurred a few times. The chain couples TRBV5-4 to TRBJ1-2, with D hard to call. With 0 bases removed from V and 5 bases from J, the gap between germline ends came to 11 bases. Germline loops: CDR1 SGHNT, CDR2 YYREEE (reference sequence). The CDR3 is 14 residues long. As DNA, the CDR3 is TGTGCCAGCAGCTTGGATCATACCGAGTATGGCTACACCTTC. It is translated as CASSLDHTEYGYTF.

The chain uses TRBV29-1 and TRBJ1-2; no reliable D call. V lost 2 bases and J lost 4, with 20 bases in between. The CDR3 is made up of 16 amino acids. From germline, CDR1 is SQVTM and CDR2 ANQGSEA. The CDR3 DNA sequence: TGCAGCGTTGAAATCGGAGGCAGCTCATTTCCCTATGGCTACACCTTC. It yields the protein CSVEIGGSSFPYGYTF.

The gene calls are TRBV6-5 and TRBJ1-2; TRBD1 matches 10 bases. The CDR3 loop spans 15 amino acids. The trim removed 4 bases at V and 8 bases at J, leaving 10 bases unmatched. The germline gives CDR1 MNHEY, CDR2 SVGAGI. As DNA, the CDR3 is TGTGCCAGCAGTTTCACGGACAGGGGGAGAGAGGGCTACACCTTC. Protein product: CASSFTDRGREGYTF.

The chain joins TRBV30 to TRBJ2-1; the D gene is possibly TRBD1 (6 bases). Deletions cut 3 bases from V and 7 bases from J, with 10 bases between. Germline-derived CDR1 and CDR2 are GTSNPN and SVGIG (reference sequence). This CDR3 is built from 12 residues. CDR3 coding DNA: TGTGCCTGGAGGCCAGGGGTAAATGAGCAGTTCTTC. Its translation: CAWRPGVNEQFF.

This clone was seen only a few times. V and J are TRBV7-9 and TRBJ1-1; D possibly corresponds to TRBD1 (5 bases). This CDR3 region has 14 residues. Germline lookup yields CDR1 SEHNR and CDR2 FQNEAQ (reference sequence). Trimming shortened V by 4 bases and J by 6 bases, and 15 bases separated the two germline ends. CDR3 DNA: TGTGCCAGCAGCTCGCGGGAGAAAGGGGCTGAAGCTTTCTTT. It encodes CASSSREKGAEAFF.

The chain has TRBV18 and TRBJ1-6; D is possibly TRBD1 (6 bases). The germline CDR1 and CDR2 sequences are KGHSH and LQKENI. CDR3 length: 15 amino acids. V was clipped by 2 bases and J by 6 bases, with 11 bases between them. CDR3 nucleotides: TGTGCCAGCTCACCATCGGGGGGGGCTAATTCACCCCTCCACTTT. Residues: CASSPSGGANSPLHF.